There are many counts of the clone carrying this TCR beta chain. The antigen remains unidentified. This record belongs to a study of T cells in Graves' hyperthyroidism and ophthalmopathy. Notes on the study in general: Using 13 V-J features, a model discriminated ophthalmopathy from stable hyperthyroidism.

The CDR3 totals 15 residues. Germline CDR1 and CDR2: SNHLY and FYNNEI. Trimming took 4 bases from V and 2 from J; bases not matched to a gene: 4. Ophthalmopathy patients all had a Clinical Activity Score of at least 3, a NOSPECS grade of at least 4 and disease under 3 months old. Lactation, pregnancy, other autoimmune disease or uncontrolled infection excluded patients. Based on clinical symptoms, serum thyroxine and TRAb, thyroid ultrasound and orbital computed tomography, diagnoses were reached. Authors of the study amplified TCR beta CDR3 regions from RNA transcripts. First-round RT-PCR of the TCR CDR3 relied on the HTBI primer set. TCRdb passed the multiplex PCR reads through MiXCR, listing each CDR3 protein once. The sample yields around 690,000 distinct CDR3 sequences, about 20% seen once.

The rearrangement joins TRBV2 to TRBJ2-2; 7 nucleotides agree with TRBD2. The sample comprised blood. The clonotype comes from a man younger than 45 with Graves' ophthalmopathy. CDR3 sequence: CASSVSGRNTGELFF. The DNA of the CDR3 is TGTGCCAGCAGTGTTAGCGGGCGAAACACCGGGGAGCTGTTTTTT.